This TCR beta chain was captured by sequencing in a study of OX40 agonist ivuxolimab in advanced cancers. Study-wide context: Of mixed ages from roughly 23 to 85 and averaging around 60 years, the group was 65% to 85% male. Treatment received earlier with anti-PD-1, anti-PD-L1 or anti-CTLA-4 agents was allowed, and less than 45% had some. Study-level findings and limits: The study observed clonal expansion of CD4+ and CD8+ blood T cells by week 6 at 0.1 to 3.0 mg/kg. Mean expanded clone counts were higher in CD8+ than CD4+ T cells.

The ends were cut back, 6 bases at V and 1 base at J, with 21 bases in the middle. The CDR3 covers 16 residues. Germline CDR1 GTSNPN, CDR2 SVGIG (reference sequence). Repertoires were generated with immunoSEQ multiplex PCR, while TCRdb's copy carries only in-frame clones and drops some. The sample yields roughly 44,000 clones, around 80% seen once. As concerns this clone: Antigen unknown.

The clonotype originates from an adult with an advanced solid tumor such as melanoma, head and neck, liver or kidney cancer. The specimen was CD4+ or CD8+ T cells sorted from blood, collected in a trial of the OX40 agonist ivuxolimab. The J gene is TRBJ1-1, the V gene TRBV30, with TRBD1 as a possible D gene (5 bases). CDR3 amino acids: CACSGAGRGTNTEAFF. In DNA form, the CDR3 reads TGTGCCTGCTCCGGAGCAGGGCGAGGTACGAACACTGAAGCTTTCTTT.